One sample yielded the 21 T cell receptor beta chains listed below, sequenced in a study of T cell responses to AZD1222 COVID-19 vaccine. Here immunoSEQ multiplex PCR was the method, and the copy in TCRdb shows in-frame clones only, minus some. The sample contains more than 95,000 clones, about 89% of which appear only once. Sequenced material: peripheral blood, taken on day 0 of MenACWY control vaccination. These TCRs come from an adult in good health.

This rearrangement joins TRBV6-6 to TRBJ1-3, with D possibly being TRBD1 (6 bases). V lost 6 bases, J lost 2 bases, and 14 bases lay in between. The length of the CDR3 is 15 residues. Germline V CDR1 and CDR2: MNHNY, SVGAGI (reference sequence). The CDR3: CASSPGWGPGNTIYF. CDR3 DNA: TGTGCCAGCAGCCCCGGGTGGGGGCCTGGAAACACCATATATTTT.

V is TRBV7-3 and J is TRBJ2-1, with TRBD2 as a possible D gene (6 bases). The CDR3 sequence is 16 residues long. V was cut by 5 bases and J by 3 bases, with 17 bases left in between. In germline, CDR1 is SGHTA, CDR2 FQGTGA. The CDR3 region has the DNA TGTGCCAGCAGCACAAGGGGAGGACTACTCTACAATGAGCAGTTCTTC. It specifies CASSTRGGLLYNEQFF.

The V and J genes are TRBV9 and TRBJ2-2, with 7 nucleotides matching TRBD1. The CDR3 extends over 15 amino acids. V trimming: 0 bases; J trimming: 5 bases; junction bases outside the gene matches: 4. In germline, CDR1 is SGDLS, CDR2 YYNGEE. This CDR3 reads CASSVAPGGTGELFF. The CDR3 DNA is TGTGCCAGCAGCGTAGCGCCAGGGGGAACCGGGGAGCTGTTTTTT. The variable domain in full, with the rest retrieved from reference TRBV9 and TRBJ2-2, is DSGVTQTPKHLITATGQRVTLRCSPRSGDLSVYWYQQSLDQGLQFLIQYYNGEERAKGNILERFSAQQFPDLHSELNLSSLELGDSALYFCASSVAPGGTGELFFGEGSRLTVL.

V usage is TRBV10-3 and J usage is TRBJ1-2, with D unresolved. Trimming stripped 3 bases from V and 7 bases from J, with 12 bases between. CDR1 is ENHRY and CDR2 is SYGVKD in the germline V gene. The CDR3 spans 13 residues. The chain's CDR3 is CAISDGLVPGYTF. CDR3 nucleotide sequence: TGTGCCATCAGTGACGGTTTGGTTCCTGGCTACACCTTC.

The chain employs TRBV6-5 and TRBJ1-5; 7 positions match TRBD1. Germline V gives CDR1 MNHEY, CDR2 SVGAGI. This CDR3 comprises 16 residues. J lost 1 base, V lost 2 bases, and 5 bases had no gene match. The CDR3 loop reads CASSYAGTESNQPQHF. In nucleotides, the CDR3 is TGTGCCAGCAGTTACGCAGGGACAGAAAGCAATCAGCCCCAGCATTTT.

This chain uses TRBV7-6 with TRBJ2-1; TRBD2 is a possible D gene (5 bases). Germline V gene data show CDR1 as SGHVS and CDR2 as FNYEAQ. The CDR3 runs 16 residues. V gave up 1 base and J gave up 12 bases, with 22 bases separating them. This CDR3 reads CASSLGSREGLYGQFF. CDR3 coding DNA: TGTGCCAGCAGCTTAGGTTCCCGGGAAGGACTTTATGGGCAGTTCTTC.

V and J are TRBV24-1 and TRBJ2-2, with D possibly matching TRBD2 (6 bases). V lost 5 bases, J lost 5 bases, and 11 bases lay in between. There are 14 residues in the CDR3. Germline CDR1 reads KGHDR; CDR2 reads SFDVKD. The CDR3 region is CATSGGVRTGELFF. The CDR3 DNA follows: TGTGCCACCAGTGGCGGGGTACGAACCGGGGAGCTGTTTTTT.

This sequence joins TRBV7-9 and TRBJ2-5; D not certain. The CDR3 is made up of 16 amino acids. CDR1 is SEHNR and CDR2 is FQNEAQ in the germline V gene (reference sequence). V dropped 5 bases and J dropped 1 base, with 17 bases sitting between them. The CDR3 spells CASSPSRPTFQETQYF. The DNA for the CDR3 is TGTGCCAGCAGCCCCAGTAGGCCGACTTTCCAAGAGACCCAGTACTTC.

J is TRBJ1-4 and V is TRBV10-3; TRBD1 matches 7 bases. CDR3 length: 16 amino acids. Germline CDR1 is ENHRY and CDR2 is SYGVKD. V shed 0 bases and J 8 bases; nucleotides not matched to a gene: 9. DNA for the CDR3: TGTGCCATCAGTGAGTCTCCGACAGGGAGGTCGGAAAAACTGTTTTTT. Encoded protein: CAISESPTGRSEKLFF.

This rearrangement joins TRBV29-1 to TRBJ2-1, with 8 bases lining up with TRBD2. J was trimmed by 8 bases and V by 5 bases; bases with no gene match: 5. CDR3 length: 12 amino acids. Per the germline V gene, CDR1 is SQVTM and CDR2 is ANQGSEA. The CDR3 here is CSVRGRPDEQFF. In DNA form, the CDR3 reads TGCAGCGTTCGCGGGAGGCCAGATGAGCAGTTCTTC.

The chain has TRBV19 and TRBJ2-3; D is ambiguous. Trimming shortened V by 2 bases and J by 1 base, and 7 bases separated the two germline ends. This CDR3 is built from 14 residues. Per germline, CDR1 LNHDA and CDR2 SQIVND (reference sequence). The CDR3 protein is CASSIPWGTDTQYF. The CDR3 DNA follows: TGTGCCAGTAGTATACCCTGGGGCACAGATACGCAGTATTTT. Full variable domain (rest looked up from reference TRBV19 and TRBJ2-3): DGGITQSPKYLFRKEGQNVTLSCEQNLNHDAMYWYRQDPGQGLRLIYYSQIVNDFQKGDIAEGYSVSREKKESFPLTVTSAQKNPTAFYLCASSIPWGTDTQYFGPGTRLTVL.

The chain links TRBV3-1 (or the pseudogene TRBV3-2) to TRBJ2-7, with D unclear. Germline CDR1 is LGHDT and CDR2 is YNNKEL (reference sequence). This CDR3 comprises 13 residues. The ends were cut back, 1 base at V and 3 bases at J, with 7 bases in the middle. In DNA, the CDR3 is TGTGCCAGCAGCCAAGCGGAAGGCTACGAGCAGTACTTC. Translating it yields CASSQAEGYEQYF.

The chain links TRBV11-1 to TRBJ2-7, with D possibly matching TRBD1 (6 bases). The CDR3 covers 14 residues. V lost 3 bases, J lost 4 bases, and 13 bases lay in between. Per germline, CDR1 SGHAT and CDR2 FQDESV (reference sequence). CDR3 nucleotides: TGTGCCAGCAGCTTCTCACAGGGTGCGTACGAGCAGTACTTC. It yields the protein CASSFSQGAYEQYF.

The gene calls are TRBV30 and TRBJ2-5, with a weak D call TRBD1 (5 bases). The CDR3 has 14 amino acids. Germline V gives CDR1 GTSNPN, CDR2 SVGIG (reference sequence). Trimming took off 2 bases at V and 8 bases at J, with 18 bases between the two ends. The CDR3 protein is CAWSKSTELDTQYF. Written as DNA, the CDR3 is TGTGCCTGGAGTAAATCGACAGAGCTGGATACCCAGTACTTC.

The chain recombines TRBV9 with TRBJ1-6; D remains unclear. The germline V gene encodes CDR1 SGDLS and CDR2 YYNGEE. The CDR3 extends over 13 amino acids. V lost 0 bases and J lost 10, with 8 bases in between. DNA for the CDR3: TGTGCCAGCAGCGTAGATGCGGGATCACCCCTCCACTTT. It specifies CASSVDAGSPLHF. Looking up the rest from reference TRBV9 and TRBJ1-6 gives the full variable domain: DSGVTQTPKHLITATGQRVTLRCSPRSGDLSVYWYQQSLDQGLQFLIQYYNGEERAKGNILERFSAQQFPDLHSELNLSSLELGDSALYFCASSVDAGSPLHFGNGTRLTVT.

This rearrangement joins TRBV28 to TRBJ1-2, with D perhaps matching TRBD1 (6 bases). The CDR3 totals 15 residues. Trimming removed 4 bases at V and 4 bases at J, with 16 bases between. Germline V gene sequence: CDR1 MDHEN, CDR2 SYDVKM. CDR3 sequence (DNA): TGTGCCAGCAGTTCATCAGGGGAAGGGGGCTATGGCTACACCTTC. It yields the protein CASSSSGEGGYGYTF.

The chain combines TRBV5-4 with TRBJ1-4; 8 bases fit TRBD1. Per germline, CDR1 SGHNT and CDR2 YYREEE (reference sequence). CDR3 length: 14 residues. The junction had 3 bases not matched to a gene; V was cut back by 1 base and J by 7 bases. DNA for the CDR3: TGTGCCAGCAGCTTGCAGGGGGCGACTGAAAAACTGTTTTTT. Translated, it gives CASSLQGATEKLFF.

This clone occurred once. The chain couples TRBV11-2 to TRBJ2-5; 7 nucleotides line up with TRBD1. This CDR3 region has 15 residues. V dropped 5 bases and J dropped 0; count of bases not matched to a gene: 6. Germline CDR1 and CDR2: SGHAT and FQNNGV. CDR3 DNA: TGTGCCAGCAGCAAAGGGACAGCGTACCAAGAGACCCAGTACTTC. Translating gives CASSKGTAYQETQYF.

This clone was counted between two and nine times. Other DNA sequences in this specimen translate into the identical CDR3. The chain recombines TRBV7-2 with TRBJ1-4; 10 positions match TRBD1. The CDR3 length is 14 residues. After removal of 5 bases from V and 7 bases from J, the junction contained 4 bases not matched to a gene. CDR1 SGHTA and CDR2 FQGNSA come from the germline V gene. CDR3 protein: CASSPGQGSEKLFF. CDR3 bases: TGTGCCAGCAGCCCGGGACAGGGGAGTGAAAAACTGTTTTTT. Full variable domain (rest looked up from reference TRBV7-2 and TRBJ1-4): GAGVSQSPSNKVTEKGKDVELRCDPISGHTALYWYRQSLGQGLEFLIYFQGNSAPDKSGLPSDRFSAERTGGSVSTLTIQRTQQEDSAVYLCASSPGQGSEKLFFGSGTQLSVL.

The V gene is TRBV11-3, the J gene TRBJ2-1; TRBD1 or TRBD2 may be the D gene (6 bases each). Germline loops: CDR1 SGHNT, CDR2 YENEEA. Trimming pared 1 base from V and 3 bases from J, leaving 13 bases between. The CDR3 extends over 16 amino acids. The CDR3 protein is CASSLVGGQVYNEQFF. DNA for the CDR3: TGTGCCAGCAGCTTAGTTGGGGGGCAAGTCTACAATGAGCAGTTCTTC. Filled out from reference TRBV11-3 and TRBJ2-1, the complete variable domain reads EAGVVQSPRYKIIEKKQPVAFWCNPISGHNTLYWYLQNLGQGPELLIRYENEEAVDDSQLPKDRFSAERLKGVDSTLKIQPAELGDSAVYLCASSLVGGQVYNEQFFGPGTRLTVL.

CDR3 nucleotide sequence: TGTGCCAGCAGCCAAGGGAGTCATACGCAGTATTTT. Protein product: CASSQGSHTQYF. The chain carries TRBV3-1 (or the pseudogene TRBV3-2) and TRBJ2-3; D uncertain. V shed 1 base and J shed 7 bases, with 6 bases lying between them. The germline gives CDR1 LGHDT, CDR2 YNNKEL (reference sequence). The CDR3 is made up of 12 amino acids.